This T cell receptor beta chain was captured by sequencing in a study of control samples from healthy donors and cancer patients. The CDR3 runs to 16 residues. In germline, CDR1 is SGHVS, CDR2 FQNEAQ. The V segment lost 0 bases and the J segment 4 bases; nucleotides outside the gene matches: 3. Sequenced by immunoSEQ multiplex PCR; TCRdb stores in-frame clones only, minus some. The data show about 120,000 clones, with 70% to 90% seen just once and almost 40% held by the top ten. Sequenced sample: blood. This TCR was sampled from a man between 45 and 60 years old in good health. V gene TRBV7-8 combines with J gene TRBJ1-3; 10 bases agree with TRBD1. The CDR3 sequence: CASSLAWGQGGNTIYF. CDR3 nucleotide sequence: TGTGCCAGCAGCTTAGCGTGGGGACAGGGGGGAAACACCATATATTTT.